This TCR beta chain was obtained from a study of ipilimumab plus nivolumab after autologous stem cell transplantation. Study in general: Typical patient got about 5 ipilimumab doses and about eight nivolumab doses (median). The myeloma group: high-risk transplant-naive, or relapse within 3 years after first autologous transplant.

Using immunoSEQ multiplex PCR, the repertoire was profiled, and TCRdb retains in-frame clones only, with some absent. The sample contains about 40,000 clones, over 90% of which appear only once. Patients got 3 mg/kg IV nivolumab weeks 1, 4, 7, 10, then biweekly through week 26. Trimming cost V 5 bases and J 4 bases, with 14 bases left between them. This CDR3 has 14 residues. Germline CDR1 reads SGHRS; CDR2 reads YFSETQ. The gene calls are TRBV5-1 and TRBJ2-3; D is unresolved. The material was PBMCs, obtained in a trial of ipilimumab plus nivolumab as post-transplant consolidation. The sequence derives from a male donor with multiple myeloma. The CDR3 loop reads CASRGGATPDTQYF. The CDR3 region has the DNA TGCGCCAGCAGGGGCGGAGCGACCCCAGATACGCAGTATTTT.